A selection of T cell receptor beta chains follows, all from one sample in a study of blood T cells in healthy people across ages. A single record per CDR3 protein comes from TCRdb applying MiXCR to the 5' RACE reads. Here the sample spans about 640,000 distinct CDR3 sequences, roughly 53% being singletons. The sequencing sample was made of blood. The origin of the receptors is a man in his sixties in good health. CDR3s include the opening cysteine and the closing phenylalanine or tryptophan. The D gene is left open where the match is weak. Size values are once, few and many counts, or a class for expanded clones, and some rows have none.

J,V,D,size,DNA,CDR3
TRBJ2-5,TRBV3-1,.,.,TGTGCCAGCAGCCAAGACGGGGGCGTCATGCAGACCCAGTACTTC,CASSQDGGVMQTQYF
TRBJ2-6,TRBV12-3/TRBV12-4,.,once,TGTGCCAGCAGTTTGCGGCCCAACGTCCTGACTTTC,CASSLRPNVLTF
TRBJ2-5,TRBV10-3,TRBD2,.,TGTGCCATCAGTGAGTCAAGGACTAGCGGGGGGGCCGAAGAGACCCAGTACTTC,CAISESRTSGGAEETQYF
TRBJ1-5,TRBV20-1,TRBD1,.,TGCAGTGCTGGATCCTCACAGGGGGTTAGCAATCAGCCCCAGCATTTT,CSAGSSQGVSNQPQHF
TRBJ2-2,TRBV19,.,.,TGTGCCAGTAGTATAGAGGGGACCGTTAACACCGGGGAGCTGTTTTTT,CASSIEGTVNTGELFF
TRBJ2-5,TRBV7-9,.,few,TGTGCCAGCAGCTCCGGTGGATGGACCCAGTACTTC,CASSSGGWTQYF
TRBJ2-1,TRBV29-1,TRBD1,.,TGCAGCGCCCTGGGAGGGACAGGGGCACAAGTTTCCTACAATGAGCAGTTCTTC,CSALGGTGAQVSYNEQFF
TRBJ2-1,TRBV7-9,.,.,TGTGCCAGCAGCTCTCCAGGCACTTCTTCCTACAATGAGCAGTTCTTC,CASSSPGTSSYNEQFF
TRBJ2-1,TRBV6-1,TRBD2,.,TGTGCCAGCAGACGATCTAGCGGGGGGGTTTCCTACAATGAGCAGTTCTTC,CASRRSSGGVSYNEQFF
TRBJ1-2,TRBV3-1,.,.,TGTGCCAGCAGCCAAGGGGGACTCAACGACGATGGCTACACCTTC,CASSQGGLNDDGYTF
TRBJ2-1,TRBV9,.,.,TGTGCCAGCAGCGTCCGGACAGCCTCCTACAATGAGCAGTTCTTC,CASSVRTASYNEQFF
TRBJ1-5,TRBV28,.,.,TGTGCCAGCAGCCCCCAGGGGCCCGCTTTTGAGCCCCAGCATTTT,CASSPQGPAFEPQHF
TRBJ2-3,TRBV12-3/TRBV12-4,TRBD2,.,TGTGCCAGCAGCCACAGTCGGGGGGTTACAGATACGCAGTATTTT,CASSHSRGVTDTQYF
TRBJ2-7,TRBV25-1,TRBD1,once,TGTGCCAGCAGTGACCAGGGGGCGCGACGGCAGTACTTC,CASSDQGARRQYF
TRBJ2-5,TRBV4-1,TRBD2,.,TGCGCCAGCAGCCAGGGGGGAGCTAGCGGACAAGAGACCCAGTACTTC,CASSQGGASGQETQYF
TRBJ1-2,TRBV4-1,.,.,TGCGCCAGCAGCCAAGACGGCCCTTACTATGGCTACACCTTC,CASSQDGPYYGYTF
TRBJ1-2,TRBV3-1,.,.,TGTGCCAACAGCCCCCGTGCAGGCACTCCGGGAGGCTACACCTTC,CANSPRAGTPGGYTF
TRBJ2-7,TRBV2,TRBD2,.,TGTGCCAGCACTGAACTAGCGGGGGGGTTCGAGCAGTACTTC,CASTELAGGFEQYF
TRBJ2-1,TRBV29-1,TRBD2,.,TGCAGCGTTGAAGATAGCGGGGGGGCCCGTTCCTACAATGAGCAGTTCTTC,CSVEDSGGARSYNEQFF